This T cell receptor beta chain comes out of a study of somatic mutations in cytotoxic T cells in rheumatoid arthritis (dated by TCRdb to between 2016 and 2019). About the investigation overall: A FACSAria II or Sony SH800 was used to flow-sort some V beta antibody-stained T-cell populations at nearly 100% purity, and TCRB sequencing was also done on sorted V beta1+ cells. Whether expanded CD8+ T-cell clones in untreated, newly diagnosed rheumatoid arthritis carry somatic mutations was the study question, and clonality was characterized with TCRB deep sequencing. TCRB deep sequencing was performed for approximately 60 rheumatoid arthritis patients and around 22 healthy controls. Patient and control groups had essentially identical median ages. Results the study describes overall, beyond this receptor: Viral specificity could not be ruled out by absence from virus-specific databases, and the antigen targets of the expanded CD8+ clones remained unknown. In about an eighth of the roughly 65 patients, more than 20% of CD8+ cells belonged to the largest CD8+ clone, while several identical CD8+ TCRB sequences were shared between blood and synovial fluid. There was no significant difference in CD8+ T-cell clonality between rheumatoid arthritis patients and age-matched healthy controls. The slight underrepresentation of TRBV07 in patients was not corrected for multiple comparisons. An increase of CD8+ clonality with age was seen in patients (Spearman r ~ 0.49) but not in healthy controls.

Healthy controls were 20 blood donors whose buffy coats were used, with a median age of about 56 years (range about 20-75) and 55% female. On an AutoMACS, CD4+ and CD8+ cells were isolated via positive magnetic bead selection, and their purity was verified by flow cytometry. Peripheral blood mononuclear cells were isolated by Ficoll-Paque PLUS density gradient separation. Nucleospin Tissue or Tissue XS kits were used to extract DNA from CD4-enriched, CD8-enriched or PBMC samples, and a Qubit 2.0 fluorometer was used for quantification. Genomic DNA underwent TCRB CDR3 sequencing using the immunoSEQ assay. The study's processing was this. Nothing other than productive TCRB rearrangements was included in the analyses. Clonality was calculated as a Shannon entropy-based productive clonality index, and a clone was defined by a unique TCRB CDR3 sequence. To calculate repertoire overlap between two samples, the template counts of each clone were considered relative to each sample's total templates. Flow cytometry-measured V-gene usage correlated with V-gene usage from TCRB sequencing, with a Spearman r of less than 0.65. TCRdb took this table from immuneACCESS and kept in-frame rearrangements with V and J called. Such tables lack part of the clones; where checked against another copy, unresolved V genes explain under half of the gap, and the rest is unexplained. V, J and clone size reflect that table, while D and trimming were determined from the DNA. A total of 25,000 to 30,000 clones appear in this sample, roughly 82% of them only once. The ten largest clones capture around 5% of the sample.

Concerning this clone itself: Its binding antigen is unknown. It is unclear where the CDR3 begins or ends on the DNA, so no DNA is shown, and the CDR3 is as TCRdb lists it.

Including the terminal cysteine and phenylalanine, the CDR3 comprises 17 residues. Reading the germline V gene gives CDR1 KGHSH and CDR2 LQKENI. The receptor chain draws on TRBV18 and TRBJ1-4; the D segment call TRBD1 is taken from the table without a DNA check. This clonotype originated in a man aged 50-59 years in good health. The sequenced sample was CD8+ T cells sorted from blood. This receptor carries the CDR3 CASSLRARAPTNEKLFF.